This TCR beta chain was identified during a study of blood T cell repertoires in COVID-19. Study in general: Samples came from the United States, Italy and Spain, spanning acute and convalescent COVID-19. The cDNA or gDNA used as material had been derived from T cells, B-cell-depleted T cells, or PBMCs.

Original processing methods: Estimates of nucleated cell counts were drawn from the amplification of reference gene primers. Measured with immunoSEQ multiplex PCR; TCRdb has only the in-frame clones, and not every one. D and trimming were read from the DNA, whereas the V and J calls and clone size are those reported in that table. The table has 200,000 to 300,000 clones, nearly 85% seen once. Germline trimming cut 0 bases from V and 5 bases from J; bases unmatched to any gene: 4. Looked up from germline, CDR1 is SGHRS and CDR2 is YFSETQ. This CDR3 comprises 14 residues. This clone has only a few counts.

This clonotype was sampled from a human donor in a cohort sampled during active COVID-19. The sequenced sample was peripheral blood. V is TRBV5-1 and J is TRBJ2-7; 8 nucleotides line up with TRBD1. CDR3 residues: CASSLGQGLDEQYF. The CDR3 DNA reads as TGCGCCAGCAGCTTGGGACAGGGGTTGGACGAGCAGTACTTC.